A single sample gave rise to the 17 T cell receptor beta chains below, sequenced in a study of blood T cell repertoires in COVID-19. Here immunoSEQ multiplex PCR was the method, and the copy in TCRdb shows in-frame clones only, minus some. The sample contains 250,000 to 350,000 clones, approximately 89% of which appear only once. The sample comprised peripheral blood. These receptor sequences come from a woman in her forties or fifties who had recovered from COVID-19.

The chain links TRBV5-6 to TRBJ1-3, with no clear D. Per the germline V gene, CDR1 is SGHDT and CDR2 is YYEEEE. With 4 bases removed from V and 0 bases from J, the gap between germline ends came to 5 bases. CDR3 length: 13 residues. The DNA for the CDR3 is TGTGCCAGCAGCCGGAGCTCTGGAAACACCATATATTTT. It is translated as CASSRSSGNTIYF.

The chain recombines TRBV5-1 with TRBJ2-7; 9 bases are a match to TRBD1. This CDR3 is 15 amino acids long. Germline V gene lookup returns CDR1 SGHRS and CDR2 YFSETQ. V shed 0 bases and J 7 bases; nucleotides not matched to a gene: 8. In nucleotides, the CDR3 is TGCGCCAGCAGCTTGGGGGACAGGGATTTCTCGGAGCAGTACTTC. It is translated as CASSLGDRDFSEQYF.

The chain carries TRBV10-3 and TRBJ2-1; 7 bases align to TRBD1. The germline CDR1 and CDR2 sequences are ENHRY and SYGVKD. The CDR3 is 15 residues long. With V trimmed by 4 bases and J by 2 bases, 5 bases remained unmatched. The CDR3 protein is CAISVGQPAYNEQFF. The CDR3 nucleotides read TGTGCCATCAGTGTGGGACAGCCTGCCTACAATGAGCAGTTCTTC.

The V gene is TRBV28, the J gene TRBJ2-7; 7 bases map to TRBD1. The length of the CDR3 is 16 residues. The ends lost 3 bases at V and 11 bases at J; junction bases unmatched: 19. CDR1 is MDHEN and CDR2 is SYDVKM in the germline V gene. The CDR3 DNA sequence: TGTGCCAGCAGTTTCCCAGGGGACAGTAAACTACGAAGGGAGTACTTC. Translating gives CASSFPGDSKLRREYF.

A single count supports this clone. The V gene is TRBV12-3 or TRBV12-4, the J gene TRBJ2-7, with a tentative D call TRBD2 (5 bases). The CDR3 covers 13 residues. With 2 bases removed from V and 6 bases from J, the gap between germline ends came to 11 bases. The chain's CDR3 is CASSLYLGGEQYF. CDR3 in DNA: TGTGCCAGCAGTTTATATCTAGGAGGCGAGCAGTACTTC.

The gene calls are TRBV4-1 and TRBJ1-6; possible D gene TRBD1, 6 bases. V lost 1 base, J lost 8 bases, and 24 bases lay in between. CDR3 size: 19 residues. Per germline, CDR1 MGHRA and CDR2 YSYEKL. The CDR3 is CASSQVGYRGALGDSPLHF. CDR3 nucleotides: TGCGCCAGCAGCCAAGTTGGCTATCGGGGGGCCCTGGGCGATTCACCCCTCCACTTT.

The V gene is TRBV19, the J gene TRBJ1-2, with 9 bases aligning to TRBD1. V lost 0 bases and J lost 6; bases outside the gene matches: 5. The germline V gene has CDR1 LNHDA and CDR2 SQIVND (reference sequence). CDR3 length equals 15 residues. The chain's CDR3 is CASSIDETGGNGYTF. The DNA of the CDR3 is TGTGCCAGTAGTATAGACGAAACAGGGGGCAATGGCTACACCTTC.

The chain carries TRBV29-1 and TRBJ2-3; 7 bases fit TRBD2. The ends lost 7 bases at V and 2 bases at J; junction bases unmatched: 0. Germline assignment: CDR1 SQVTM and CDR2 ANQGSEA. The CDR3 loop spans 11 amino acids. DNA of the CDR3: TGCAGCGGGGACTACACAGATACGCAGTATTTT. It yields the protein CSGDYTDTQYF.

The J gene is TRBJ1-1, the V gene TRBV9; 10 bases are a match to TRBD1. The CDR3 extends over 14 amino acids. Germline CDR1 reads SGDLS; CDR2 reads YYNGEE. Losses at the gene ends were 3 bases for V and 4 bases for J; bases not matched to a gene: 3. In DNA form, the CDR3 reads TGTGCCAGCAGCGGTCGGACAGGGGGCACTGAAGCTTTCTTT. Translated, it gives CASSGRTGGTEAFF.

This sequence joins TRBV19 and TRBJ2-2; no reliable D call. Between the trimmed V and J ends, which lost 4 bases and 2 bases, there was a span of 8 bases. The CDR3 contains 14 residues. Looked up from germline, CDR1 is LNHDA and CDR2 is SQIVND (reference sequence). The chain's CDR3 is CASSTSGNTGELFF. Written as DNA, the CDR3 is TGTGCCAGTAGTACCTCAGGAAACACCGGGGAGCTGTTTTTT.

The chain joins TRBV7-9 to TRBJ2-5; a weak D match, TRBD2 (6 bases). The CDR3 is 15 amino acids. Germline values: CDR1 SEHNR, CDR2 FQNEAQ (reference sequence). Trimming cost V 3 bases and J 3 bases, with 14 bases left between them. The CDR3 loop is CASSLRGRTKETQYF. Here the CDR3 DNA reads TGTGCCAGCAGCTTGCGGGGACGAACCAAAGAGACCCAGTACTTC.

The genes are TRBV30 and TRBJ1-5; TRBD1 matches at 7 bases. CDR1 is GTSNPN and CDR2 is SVGIG in the germline V gene (reference sequence). CDR3 length: 13 residues. The ends lost 5 bases at V and 3 bases at J; junction bases unmatched: 4. For the CDR3, the DNA is TGTGCCTGGGGGGGACAGAACAATCAGCCCCAGCATTTT. Protein: CAWGGQNNQPQHF.

Only one count was recorded for this clone. The genes are TRBV19 and TRBJ2-7, with D perhaps matching TRBD2 (6 bases). V was clipped by 3 bases and J by 2 bases, with 11 bases between them. Germline lookup yields CDR1 LNHDA and CDR2 SQIVND (reference sequence). This CDR3 has 14 amino acids. The CDR3 DNA is TGTGCCAGTAGTATGGAGGGGCCGACCTACGAGCAGTACTTC. This translates into CASSMEGPTYEQYF.

The gene calls are TRBV24-1 and TRBJ2-2, with D possibly being TRBD2 (7 bases). The CDR3 is made up of 19 amino acids. Looked up from germline, CDR1 is KGHDR and CDR2 is SFDVKD. Trimming cost V 5 bases and J 3 bases, with 24 bases left between them. The CDR3 sequence is CATSGPPFSGGADTGELFF. DNA for the CDR3: TGTGCCACCAGTGGGCCCCCTTTTTCGGGGGGCGCCGACACCGGGGAGCTGTTTTTT.

The chain combines TRBV11-2 with TRBJ2-5; 7 bases are shared with TRBD1. This CDR3 is 15 amino acids long. Germline CDR1 is SGHAT and CDR2 is FQNNGV. V gave up 4 bases and J gave up 2 bases; unmatched junction bases: 7. The CDR3 DNA reads TGTGCCAGCAGCTCGGGCTGGGGACAGCAAGAGACCCAGTACTTC. Translated: CASSSGWGQQETQYF.

This clone has a handful of counts. The chain couples TRBV5-1 to TRBJ2-7; TRBD2 matches at 7 bases. Germline V lookup: CDR1 SGHRS, CDR2 YFSETQ. V dropped 4 bases and J dropped 0; count of bases not matched to a gene: 4. This CDR3 spans 14 amino acids. The CDR3 sequence is CASSGSSGSYEQYF. CDR3 sequence (DNA): TGCGCCAGCAGCGGGTCTAGCGGCTCCTACGAGCAGTACTTC.

The table lists this clone with a count of one. In nucleotides, the CDR3 is TGTGCCAGCAGGTCAAGCGTCGCCAATTCACCCCTCCACTTT. The encoded protein is CASRSSVANSPLHF. The rearrangement joins TRBV7-2 to TRBJ1-6; no reliable D call. Deletions cut 6 bases from V and 7 bases from J, with 13 bases between. The CDR3 runs 14 residues. Germline CDR1 SGHTA, CDR2 FQGNSA. Based on the CDR3 plus reference TRBV7-2 and TRBJ1-6, the full variable domain is GAGVSQSPSNKVTEKGKDVELRCDPISGHTALYWYRQSLGQGLEFLIYFQGNSAPDKSGLPSDRFSAERTGGSVSTLTIQRTQQEDSAVYLCASRSSVANSPLHFGNGTRLTVT.